Sequencing of this T cell receptor beta chain was carried out in a study of tumor-infiltrating lymphocytes in primary liver carcinoma. Regarding the study as a whole: Unsorted bulk samples meant CD4+ and CD8+ repertoires went uncompared.

Blood RNA came from unsorted whole blood; germline DNA was also extracted. With a constant-region primer, TCR beta cDNA was made from approximately 500 ng of total RNA. Construction of TCR beta libraries relied on three successive nested multiplex PCR rounds employing slightly modified ARM-PCR. Both of the initial two PCR rounds ran for roughly 10 cycles and employed TRBV1-TRBV30 forward primers alongside a C-beta reverse primer. TCRdb independently ran MiXCR on the multiplex PCR reads; one entry per CDR3 protein. The sample has nearly 200,000 distinct CDR3 sequences, about 65% seen once. For this clonotype: Its antigen remains unidentified. Given a much more abundant clone one base away, this may be a read error.

Germline V gene sequence: CDR1 MNHNY, CDR2 SVGAGI (reference sequence). This CDR3 contains 16 residues. The V call is TRBV6-6, the J call TRBJ1-4, with 9 bases fitting TRBD1. The sample comprised peripheral blood. This TCR was sampled from an older woman with primary liver carcinoma and hepatitis B virus infection. The CDR3 nucleotides are TGTGCCAGCAGTCGTACAGGGGGCACTAGTAATGAAAAACTGTCTTTT. Residues: CASSRTGGTSNEKLSF.